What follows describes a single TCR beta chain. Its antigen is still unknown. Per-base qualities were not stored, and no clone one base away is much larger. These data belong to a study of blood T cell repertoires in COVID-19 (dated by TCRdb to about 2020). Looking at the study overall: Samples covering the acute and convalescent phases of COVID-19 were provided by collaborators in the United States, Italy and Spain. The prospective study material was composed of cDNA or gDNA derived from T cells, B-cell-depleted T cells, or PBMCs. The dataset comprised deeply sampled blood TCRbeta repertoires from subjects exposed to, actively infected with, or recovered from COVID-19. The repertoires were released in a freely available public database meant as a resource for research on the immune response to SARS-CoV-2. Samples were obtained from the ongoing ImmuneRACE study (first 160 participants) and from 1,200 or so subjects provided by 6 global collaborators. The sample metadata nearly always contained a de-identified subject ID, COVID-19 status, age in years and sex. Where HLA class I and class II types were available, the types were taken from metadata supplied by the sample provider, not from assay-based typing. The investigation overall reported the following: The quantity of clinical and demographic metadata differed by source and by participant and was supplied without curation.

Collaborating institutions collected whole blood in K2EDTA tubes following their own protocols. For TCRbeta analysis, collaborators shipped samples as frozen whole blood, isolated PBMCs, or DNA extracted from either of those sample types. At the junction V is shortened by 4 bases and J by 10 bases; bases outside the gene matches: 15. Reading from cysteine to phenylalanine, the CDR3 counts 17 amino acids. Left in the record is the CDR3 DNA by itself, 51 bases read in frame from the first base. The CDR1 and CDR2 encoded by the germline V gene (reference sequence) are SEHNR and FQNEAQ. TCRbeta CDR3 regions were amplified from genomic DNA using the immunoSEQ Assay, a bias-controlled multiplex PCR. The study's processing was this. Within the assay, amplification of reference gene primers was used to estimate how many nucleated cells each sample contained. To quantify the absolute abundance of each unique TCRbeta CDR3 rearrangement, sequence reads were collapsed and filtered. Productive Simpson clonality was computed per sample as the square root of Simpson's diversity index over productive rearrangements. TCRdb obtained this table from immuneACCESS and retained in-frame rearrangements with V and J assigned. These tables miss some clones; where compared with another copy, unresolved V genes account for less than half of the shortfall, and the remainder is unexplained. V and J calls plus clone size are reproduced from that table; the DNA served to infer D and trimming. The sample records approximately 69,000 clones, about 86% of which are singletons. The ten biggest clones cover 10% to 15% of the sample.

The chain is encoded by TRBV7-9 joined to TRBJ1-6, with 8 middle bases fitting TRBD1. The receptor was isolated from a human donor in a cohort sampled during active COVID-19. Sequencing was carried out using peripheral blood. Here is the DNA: TGTGCCAGCAGCTCCCCCCGAGACAGGGGTTCGAGGTCACCCCTCCACTTT. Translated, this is CASSSPRDRGSRSPLHF.